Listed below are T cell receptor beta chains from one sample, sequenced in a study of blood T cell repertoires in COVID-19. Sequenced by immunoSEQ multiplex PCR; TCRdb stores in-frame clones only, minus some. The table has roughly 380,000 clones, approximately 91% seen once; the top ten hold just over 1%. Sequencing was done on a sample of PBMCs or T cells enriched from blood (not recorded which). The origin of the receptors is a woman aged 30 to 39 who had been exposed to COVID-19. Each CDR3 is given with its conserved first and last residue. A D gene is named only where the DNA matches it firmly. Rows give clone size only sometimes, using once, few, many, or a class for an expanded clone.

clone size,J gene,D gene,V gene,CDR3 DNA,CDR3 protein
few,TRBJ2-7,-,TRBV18,TGTGCCAGCTCACCTCTTTCTAGTCTCCCCTCGTACGAGCAGTACTTC,CASSPLSSLPSYEQYF
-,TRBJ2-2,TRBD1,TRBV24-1,TGTGCCACCAGTGACCCCGGGACAGGGGTCATCCGGGAGCTGTTTTTT,CATSDPGTGVIRELFF
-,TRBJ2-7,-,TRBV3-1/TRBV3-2,TGTGCCAGCAGCCTCGGTAGCCAGCTTGGCGAGCAGTACTTC,CASSLGSQLGEQYF
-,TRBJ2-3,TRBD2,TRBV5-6,TGTGCCAGCAGCCCCCCTAGCGGAGGACCAGAAGGGCAGTATTTT,CASSPPSGGPEGQYF
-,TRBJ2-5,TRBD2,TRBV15,TGTGCCACCAGCAGCGGCCAGGCTAGCGGGGGCCAAGAGACCCAGTACTTC,CATSSGQASGGQETQYF
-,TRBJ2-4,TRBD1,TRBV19,TGTGCCAGTAGGGGAGAGACAGGGGAGTACTTC,CASRGETGEYF
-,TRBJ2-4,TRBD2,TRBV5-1,TGCGCCAGCAGCTTGGAGGCGGGAGGTCAAGCCAAAAACATTCAGTACTTC,CASSLEAGGQAKNIQYF
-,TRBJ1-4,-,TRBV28,TGTGCCAGCAGTGTCAGGGTAACTAATGAAAAACTGTTTTTT,CASSVRVTNEKLFF
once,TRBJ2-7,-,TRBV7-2,TGTGCCAGCAGCTTAGGAGGGCGTACTAGTTTCCCTAACCCCTACGAGCAGTACTTC,CASSLGGRTSFPNPYEQYF
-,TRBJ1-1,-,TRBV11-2,TGTGCCAGCAGCATAAGCGTCGGGGGGGACACTGAAGCTTTCTTT,CASSISVGGDTEAFF
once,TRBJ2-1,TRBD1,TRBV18,TGTGCCAGCTCACCACCCGGGACAGGGGGCTACAATGAGCAGTTCTTC,CASSPPGTGGYNEQFF
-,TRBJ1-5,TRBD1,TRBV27,TGTGCCAGCAGAGGAGGGGGCGCCGTCAATCAGCCCCAGCATTTT,CASRGGGAVNQPQHF
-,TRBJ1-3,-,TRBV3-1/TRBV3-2,TGTGCCAGCAGCCTGACACTGAGCTCTGGAAACACCATATATTTT,CASSLTLSSGNTIYF
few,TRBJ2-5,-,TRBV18,TGTGCCAGCTCACCCTATGACCAAGAGACCCAGTACTTC,CASSPYDQETQYF
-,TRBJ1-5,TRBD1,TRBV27,TGTGCCAGCTCTTACGGACAGGGACAATCAGCCCAGCATTTT,CASSYGQGQSAQHF
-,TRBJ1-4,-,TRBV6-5,TGTGCCAGCACCCCCAGGGCTAATGAAAAACTGTTTTTT,CASTPRANEKLFF
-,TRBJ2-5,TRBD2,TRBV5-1,TGCGCCAGCAGCCCGGGAGCGGGAGGTGCGGGCGAGACCCAGTACTTC,CASSPGAGGAGETQYF
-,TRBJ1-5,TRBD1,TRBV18,TGTGCCAGCTCACCCCCTCGACAGGGAAGAAGGGAAAATCAGCCCCAGCATTTT,CASSPPRQGRRENQPQHF
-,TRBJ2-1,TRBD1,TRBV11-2,TGTGCCAGCAGCTTAGGGGACAGGGTTTGGCCCTACAATGAGCAGTTCTTC,CASSLGDRVWPYNEQFF
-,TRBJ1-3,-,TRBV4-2,TGTGCCAGCAGCCGAACAGGGTCCGGAAACACCATATATTTT,CASSRTGSGNTIYF
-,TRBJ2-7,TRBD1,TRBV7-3,TGTGCCAGCAGCCCGGGACAGGGCGTAAACTACGAGCAGTACTTC,CASSPGQGVNYEQYF
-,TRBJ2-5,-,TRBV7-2,TGTGCCAGCAGCTTATTAGTGGAGACCCAGTACTTC,CASSLLVETQYF
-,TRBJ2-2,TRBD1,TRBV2,TGTGCCAGCAGCGGCGACAGGGCCTACACCGGGGAGCTGTTTTTT,CASSGDRAYTGELFF
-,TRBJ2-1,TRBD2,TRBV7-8,TGTGCCAGCAGTCAAACGGTACTAGCGGTCCAATACAATGAGCAGTTCTTC,CASSQTVLAVQYNEQFF
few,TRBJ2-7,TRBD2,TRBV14,TGTGCCAGCAGCCAAGAATTCTATTGGGGGACTAGCGGCTCCTACGAGCAGTACTTC,CASSQEFYWGTSGSYEQYF
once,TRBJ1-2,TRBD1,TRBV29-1,TGCAGCGGGGGGGACAGGGAGGCTAACTATGGCTACACCTTC,CSGGDREANYGYTF
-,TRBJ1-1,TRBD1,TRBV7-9,TGTGCCAGCAGCTGGGGGGACAGTGTCGAAGCTTTCTTT,CASSWGDSVEAFF
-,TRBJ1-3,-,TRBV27,TGTGCCAGCAGAAGCGGGGGAATTGGAAACACCATATATTTT,CASRSGGIGNTIYF
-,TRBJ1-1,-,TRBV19,TGTGCCAGTAGTATAGGGCCAGGTAGGAACACTGAAGCTTTCTTT,CASSIGPGRNTEAFF
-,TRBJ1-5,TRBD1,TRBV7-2,TGTGCCAGCAGCTTATGGACAGGGGAGCCCCAGCATTTT,CASSLWTGEPQHF
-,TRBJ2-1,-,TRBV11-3,TGTGCCAGCAGCTTCATGGGGCACGATGAGCAGTTCTTC,CASSFMGHDEQFF
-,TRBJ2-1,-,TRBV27,TGTGCCAGCAGTTTATCGGGGGGCGGGAGATCGGATGAGCAGTTCTTC,CASSLSGGGRSDEQFF
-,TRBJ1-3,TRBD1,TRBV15,TGTGCCACCAGGACCGGGACAGGCGATTCTGGAAACACCATATATTTT,CATRTGTGDSGNTIYF
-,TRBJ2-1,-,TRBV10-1,TGCGCCAGCAGTGAGTCGGAGGGATCCTACAATGAGCAGTTCTTC,CASSESEGSYNEQFF
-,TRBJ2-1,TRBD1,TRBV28,TGTGCCAGCAGCCAGGCGACAGGGTCTAACAATGAGCAGTTCTTC,CASSQATGSNNEQFF
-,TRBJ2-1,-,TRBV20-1,TGCAGTGCTAGAGCCCCTCCGTTCTTC,CSARAPPFF
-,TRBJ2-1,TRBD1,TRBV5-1,TGCGCCAGCAGCTTGGAGACAGGGGGCTTCAATGAGCAGTTCTTC,CASSLETGGFNEQFF
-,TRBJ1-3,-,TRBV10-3,TGTGCCACCCACCATGCCGACAGTCACTCTGGAAACACCATATATTTT,CATHHADSHSGNTIYF
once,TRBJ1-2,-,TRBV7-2,TGTGCCAGCACCCCCGAGGTTATGGACTATGGCTACACCTTC,CASTPEVMDYGYTF
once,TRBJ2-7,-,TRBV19,TGTGCCAGTAGTGCCCTCATAGGACAGAGCTCCTACGAGCAGTACTTC,CASSALIGQSSYEQYF
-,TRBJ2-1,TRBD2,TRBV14,TGTGCCAGCAGCCAAGTGCCCTTGCATAGTGGACTAGCGGGACTGGATGAGCAGTTCTTC,CASSQVPLHSGLAGLDEQFF
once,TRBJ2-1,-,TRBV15,TGTGCCACCAGCAGAGAGGTCCGGGAGAAGTACAATGAGCAGTTCTTC,CATSREVREKYNEQFF
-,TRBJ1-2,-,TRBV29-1,TGCAGCGTTGAAGCACCCGCTGGAGGGAACACCTTC,CSVEAPAGGNTF
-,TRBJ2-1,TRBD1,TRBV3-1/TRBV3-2,TGTGCCAGCAGCCCCGGACAGGGGGCAGCGGATGAGCAGTTCTTC,CASSPGQGAADEQFF
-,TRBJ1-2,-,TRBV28,TGTGCCAGCAGACTGGACAGTCATAACTATGGCTACACCTTC,CASRLDSHNYGYTF
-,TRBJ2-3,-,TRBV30,TGTGCCTGGACCAGGGGAACAGATACGCAGTATTTT,CAWTRGTDTQYF
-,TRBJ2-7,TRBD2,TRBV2,TGTGCCAGCAGTGAAGTCGCGGGAGGGCCTGGCGAGCAGTACTTC,CASSEVAGGPGEQYF
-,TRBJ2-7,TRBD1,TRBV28,TGTGCCAGCACCACGGGACAGGGCACCTACGAGCAGTACTTC,CASTTGQGTYEQYF
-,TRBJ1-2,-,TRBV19,TGTGCCAGTAGTATGGTCGGGGGGGAACCTAACTATGGCTACACCTTC,CASSMVGGEPNYGYTF
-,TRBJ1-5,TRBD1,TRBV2,TGTGCCAGCAGGGACGACAGGGGCAATCAGCCCCAGCATTTT,CASRDDRGNQPQHF